The sequence of this TCR beta chain was determined in a study of radiotherapy plus CTLA-4 blockade in lung cancer (dated by TCRdb to the late 2010s). A note on the overall study: Objective responses occurred in roughly 19% of enrolled patients, and around 30% achieved disease control.

The study tested focal radiation therapy combined with CTLA-4 blockade (ipilimumab) in patients with chemo-refractory metastatic non-small-cell lung cancer. The library was obtained by the immunoSEQ multiplex PCR assay. This immuneACCESS table, as held by TCRdb, lists in-frame sequences with V and J called but not all clones. Of the missing ones, under half trace to an unresolved V gene in checked studies; the others have no known cause. Counted in this sample were just under 60,000 clones; over 65% of them appeared once. About 4% of the sample is held by the ten biggest clonotypes. General findings and caveats noted by the study authors: Early dynamic changes in blood T cell clones, together with increased serum interferon-beta after radiation, were reported as the strongest predictors of response. After treatment with radiotherapy and ipilimumab, TCR clones that came from tumors expanded in the peripheral blood.

In regard to this clone: Its antigen is unknown. No much larger clonotype is one base removed from it; base qualities were not supplied.

Trimming costs V 0 bases and J 7 bases, and their ends lie 11 bases apart. The germline V gene gives CDR1 as SGHRS and CDR2 as YFSETQ. Reading from cysteine to phenylalanine, the CDR3 counts 14 amino acids. Just the 42-base CDR3 DNA is kept, in frame starting at base 1. The source of this sequence is a human donor with non-small cell lung cancer who had a partial response to radiotherapy plus ipilimumab. The chain employs TRBV5-1 and TRBJ2-1; possibly the D gene is TRBD1, per 6 matching bases. The specimen was peripheral blood, collected from a patient treated with radiotherapy plus ipilimumab. The nucleotide sequence is TGCGCCAGCAGCTTGGCAGGGGCGGATAATGAGCAGTTCTTC. Its amino acids are CASSLAGADNEQFF.